This TCR beta chain comes out of a study of blood T cell repertoires in COVID-19. As for the study in general: Acute and convalescent COVID-19 samples came from the United States, Italy and Spain.

V was clipped by 8 bases and J by 7 bases; unmatched bases: 12. CDR3 length: 15 residues. Germline CDR1 and CDR2: LNHDA and SQIVND (reference sequence). Original handling: The assay estimated nucleated cells by amplifying reference gene primers. Clones were sequenced by immunoSEQ multiplex PCR, and TCRdb holds only the in-frame ones, with some missing. Clone size and V and J calls were adopted from that table, with D and trimming inferred from the DNA. The sample includes 190,000 or so clones, around 80% of them seen just once. This clone has a handful of counts. The specimen was peripheral blood. The origin of this receptor is a woman older than 75 with COVID-19, enrolled during active disease. V usage is TRBV19 and J usage is TRBJ2-2; 8 bases fit TRBD1. This CDR3 is CASAQTGAVVGELFF. CDR3 DNA: TGTGCCAGTGCCCAGACAGGGGCCGTGGTCGGGGAGCTGTTTTTT.